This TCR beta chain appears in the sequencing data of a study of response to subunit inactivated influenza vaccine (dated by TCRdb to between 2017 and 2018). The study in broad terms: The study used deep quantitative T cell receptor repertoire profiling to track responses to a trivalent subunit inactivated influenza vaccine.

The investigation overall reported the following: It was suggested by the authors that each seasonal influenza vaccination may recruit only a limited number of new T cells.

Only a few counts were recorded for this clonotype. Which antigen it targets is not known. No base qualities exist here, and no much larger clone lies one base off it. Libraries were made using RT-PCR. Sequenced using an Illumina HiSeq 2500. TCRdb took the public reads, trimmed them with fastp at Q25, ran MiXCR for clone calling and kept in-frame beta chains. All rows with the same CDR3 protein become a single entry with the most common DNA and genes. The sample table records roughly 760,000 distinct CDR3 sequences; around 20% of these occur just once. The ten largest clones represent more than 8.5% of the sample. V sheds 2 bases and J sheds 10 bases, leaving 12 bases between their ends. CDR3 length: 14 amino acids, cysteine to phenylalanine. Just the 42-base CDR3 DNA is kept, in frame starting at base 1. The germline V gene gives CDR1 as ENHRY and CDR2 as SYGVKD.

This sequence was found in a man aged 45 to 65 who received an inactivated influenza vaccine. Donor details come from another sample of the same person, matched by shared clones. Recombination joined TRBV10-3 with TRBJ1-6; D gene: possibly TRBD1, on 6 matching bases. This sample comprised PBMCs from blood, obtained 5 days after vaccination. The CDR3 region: CAISEPEGGSPLHF. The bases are TGTGCCATCAGTGAGCCGGAGGGGGGATCACCCCTCCACTTT.